This T cell receptor beta chain originates from a study of spatial heterogeneity in lung cancer. Turning to the study itself: The study observed each unique TCR and UMI combination more than ten times on average in raw reads. Study results and caveats: Blood contained ubiquitous expanded tumor TCRs more at resection than at follow-up.

Time point given: sample taken at primary tumor resection. Unsorted samples of tumor, nontumor lung or frozen PBMC had their whole RNA sequenced. Samples were obtained from some 70 donors, all untreated early-stage non-small cell lung cancer patients. Every TCR cDNA molecule carried a tag that served as a unique molecular identifier. TCRdb reprocessed the 5' RACE reads via MiXCR and lists one record per CDR3 protein. The sample has tens of thousands of distinct CDR3 sequences, roughly 13% seen once. V dropped 2 bases and J dropped 6 bases, with 14 bases sitting between them. The CDR3 consists of 14 residues. Germline V gene data show CDR1 as MGHDK and CDR2 as SYGVNS. This clonotype was counted a few times. What it binds is unknown.

V usage is TRBV25-1 and J usage is TRBJ2-7; D might be TRBD1 (5 bases). The sequence came from a male donor with early-stage non-small cell lung cancer. Material: PBMCs, obtained at surgery. CDR3 in amino acids: CASSEPDTFREQYF. The CDR3 DNA is TGTGCCAGCAGTGAACCGGACACCTTTCGCGAGCAGTACTTC.